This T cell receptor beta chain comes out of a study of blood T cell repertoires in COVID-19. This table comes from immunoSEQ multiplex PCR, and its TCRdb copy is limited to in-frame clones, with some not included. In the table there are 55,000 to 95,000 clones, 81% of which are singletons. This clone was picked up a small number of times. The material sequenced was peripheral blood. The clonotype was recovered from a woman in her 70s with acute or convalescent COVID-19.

CDR3 bases: TGTGCCAGCAGCTTTTTCCCTAGCGGGAGAAGTCATGAGCAGTTCTTC. Residues: CASSFFPSGRSHEQFF. The J gene is TRBJ2-1, the V gene TRBV21-1; the table's D call TRBD2 went unverified against the DNA. TRBV21-1 is recorded as a pseudogene. The CDR3 length is 16 residues.